Listed below are T cell receptor beta chains from one sample, sequenced in a study of blood T cell repertoires in COVID-19. The protocol was immunoSEQ multiplex PCR, while the TCRdb copy is restricted to in-frame clones and leaves out a portion. The sample includes approximately 230,000 clones, roughly 84% of them seen just once. The material sequenced was peripheral blood. The receptors derive from a woman in her 40s with active or convalescent COVID-19. CDR3s include the opening cysteine and the closing phenylalanine or tryptophan. A D gene is named only where the DNA matches it firmly. Clone size is shown for a subset of rows, as once, few, many or a class of expanded clone.

TRBD1 15 NA TRBJ2-2 TRBV2 CASSRQGANTGELFF TGTGCCAGCAGCCGACAGGGGGCGAACACCGGGGAGCTGTTTTTT
NA 15 NA TRBJ1-2 TRBV5-1 CASSLGGREQYGYTF TGCGCCAGCAGCTTGGGAGGGAGGGAGCAATATGGCTACACCTTC
TRBD1 13 once TRBJ2-2 TRBV11-2 CASSWTGGGELFF TGTGCCAGCAGCTGGACAGGCGGCGGGGAGCTGTTTTTT
NA 11 NA TRBJ2-4 TRBV12-2 CASRTYHIQYF TGTGCAAGTCGCACCTACCACATTCAGTACTTC
TRBD1 15 NA TRBJ1-6 TRBV19 CASRDRGSYNSPLHF TGTGCCAGTCGGGACAGGGGATCCTATAATTCACCCCTCCACTTT
NA 13 NA TRBJ1-2 TRBV7-3 CASSPRQGYGYTF TGTGCCAGCAGCCCTCGGCAGGGCTATGGCTACACCTTC
TRBD2 15 NA TRBJ2-1 TRBV6-4 CASSVAGGVDNEQFF TGTGCCAGCAGCGTAGCGGGGGGGGTCGACAATGAGCAGTTCTTC
NA 14 NA TRBJ2-2 TRBV6-5 CASTRGVSTGELFF TGTGCCAGCACCCGCGGGGTCAGCACCGGGGAGCTGTTTTTT
NA 14 NA TRBJ1-5 TRBV28 CASSSLLGNQPQHF TGTGCCAGCAGTTCCCTCTTAGGCAATCAGCCCCAGCATTTT
NA 14 NA TRBJ1-2 TRBV7-9 CASSGGVGNYGYTF TGTGCCAGCAGCGGGGGCGTGGGCAACTATGGCTACACCTTC
NA 15 NA TRBJ2-7 TRBV27 CASSLSVTALSLEYF TGTGCCAGCAGTTTAAGTGTGACAGCCCTTAGTTTGGAGTACTTC
TRBD2 15 NA TRBJ2-2 TRBV27 CASRRGGGNTGELFF TGTGCCAGCAGACGCGGGGGTGGGAACACCGGGGAGCTGTTTTTT
TRBD1 17 NA TRBJ1-4 TRBV29-1 CSVGLGQGVSFVEKLFF TGCAGCGTTGGCCTGGGACAGGGGGTCTCCTTTGTCGAAAAACTGTTTTTT
NA 12 NA TRBJ2-7 TRBV6-5 CATFNRAYEQYF TGTGCCACTTTCAACAGGGCATACGAGCAGTACTTC
TRBD2 15 NA TRBJ2-1 TRBV19 CASSARLAGYNEQFF TGTGCCAGTAGTGCCCGACTAGCTGGCTACAATGAGCAGTTCTTC
TRBD1 13 NA TRBJ1-2 TRBV6-1 CASSEVQGEGYTF TGTGCCAGCAGTGAAGTACAGGGGGAAGGCTACACCTTC